Below are 24 T cell receptor beta chains sequenced from a single sample in a study of T cells in Graves' hyperthyroidism and ophthalmopathy. RNA transcripts provided the source from which TCR beta CDR3 regions were amplified. First-round RT-PCR with HTBI primers amplified the TCR CDR3 region. Each CDR3 protein is one row after TCRdb ran MiXCR on the multiplex PCR reads. The table records a few hundred thousand distinct CDR3 sequences, 13% to 15% of them present only once. The material sequenced was blood. All receptors come from a woman aged 18 to 35 with Graves' hyperthyroidism.

This clonotype was observed a handful of times. The chain has TRBV12-5 and TRBJ1-3; D is possibly TRBD1 (6 bases). Germline values: CDR1 LGHNT, CDR2 FRNRAP. The CDR3 is 14 amino acids. Trimming cost V 5 bases and J 5 bases, with 13 bases left between them. CDR3 sequence (DNA): TGTGCTAGTGGTCCACAGGGCCAGAGAAACACCATATATTTT. It is translated as CASGPQGQRNTIYF.

This clonotype showed up just a few times. One end of the junction is discordant with germline, which a read error may explain. This chain joins TRBV4-2 and TRBJ2-2; D may match TRBD1 or TRBD2 (5 bases each). CDR3 size: 14 residues. Germline V CDR1 and CDR2: LGHNA, YNFKEQ. The CDR3: CAGSQGPNTGELFF. CDR3 nucleotide sequence: TGTGCCGGCAGCCAGGGACCAAACACCGGGGAGCTGTTTTTT.

The chain employs TRBV7-9 and TRBJ1-2; D not resolved. V lost 2 bases to trimming and J lost 5 bases, with 6 bases between them. Germline values: CDR1 SEHNR, CDR2 FQNEAQ (reference sequence). This CDR3 is built from 12 residues. The CDR3 protein is CASSLREYGYTF. In DNA, the CDR3 is TGTGCCAGCAGCTTAAGGGAGTATGGCTACACCTTC. The full variable domain, with the rest looked up from reference TRBV7-9 and TRBJ1-2, is DTGVSQNPRHKITKRGQNVTFRCDPISEHNRLYWYRQTLGQGPEFLTYFQNEAQLEKSRLLSDRFSAERPKGSFSTLEIQRTEQGDSAMYLCASSLREYGYTFGSGTRLTVV.

The chain employs TRBV6-1 and TRBJ1-2; 7 bases are shared with TRBD1. This CDR3 has 16 residues. In germline, CDR1 is MNHNS, CDR2 SASEGT. Germline trimming cut 1 base from V and 4 bases from J; bases unmatched to any gene: 9. The DNA for the CDR3 is TGTGCCAGCAGTGAAGTTGGCGGACAGGCTTTCTATGGCTACACCTTC. Encoded protein: CASSEVGGQAFYGYTF.

This clonotype has just a few counts. The chain has TRBV20-1 and TRBJ2-1; a weak D match, TRBD1 (5 bases). Trimming stripped 0 bases from V and 3 bases from J, with 12 bases between. From germline, CDR1 is DFQATT and CDR2 SNEGSKA (reference sequence). The CDR3 has 15 amino acids. The CDR3 sequence: CSARDRRGFYNEQFF. CDR3 DNA sequence: TGCAGTGCTAGAGATCGAAGGGGCTTCTACAATGAGCAGTTCTTC.

This clonotype was counted ten times or more. The gene calls are TRBV30 and TRBJ1-2; 9 bases map to TRBD1. V lost 3 bases and J lost 5; bases outside the gene matches: 4. The CDR3 extends over 13 amino acids. Germline values: CDR1 GTSNPN, CDR2 SVGIG (reference sequence). The CDR3 spells CAWRGQGTYGYTF. The CDR3 region has the DNA TGTGCCTGGAGAGGACAGGGGACGTATGGCTACACCTTC.

The chain is built from TRBV10-3 and TRBJ2-3; tentatively, D is TRBD1 (7 bases). From germline, CDR1 is ENHRY and CDR2 SYGVKD. The V end was cut by 10 bases, the J end by 2 bases, with 13 bases between. The CDR3 consists of 13 residues. DNA of the CDR3: TGTGCCACCGCGGGACAGTACACAGATACGCAGTATTTT. Its translation is CATAGQYTDTQYF.

The chain employs TRBV3-1 and TRBJ2-1; 16 nucleotides line up with TRBD2. There are 19 residues in the CDR3. Trimming at V came to 4 bases and at J to 0 bases, leaving 6 bases not matched to a gene. The V gene's germline CDR1 is LGHDT and CDR2 YNNKEL (reference sequence). The CDR3 region is CASSPGLAGGPSSYNEQFF. CDR3 nucleotide sequence: TGTGCCAGCAGCCCGGGACTAGCGGGAGGGCCCAGCTCCTACAATGAGCAGTTCTTC.

This clonotype was seen many times. The V gene is TRBV4-1, the J gene TRBJ2-4; D perhaps matches TRBD2 (5 bases). Trimming removed 3 bases at V and 5 bases at J, with 11 bases between. CDR3 length: 14 amino acids. CDR1 and CDR2 (germline): MGHRA, YSYEKL. The CDR3, as DNA: TGCGCCAGCAGCCATTCGGGGTCGGAAAACATTCAGTACTTC. Amino acid sequence: CASSHSGSENIQYF.

This clonotype was seen a few times. CDR3 loop: CSALPTGGPNNEQYF. CDR3 sequence (DNA): TGCAGTGCCCTCCCGACAGGAGGGCCGAATAACGAGCAGTACTTC. V and J are TRBV20-1 and TRBJ2-7; either TRBD1 or TRBD2 may supply D (6 bases each). Trimming took off 6 bases at V and 5 bases at J, with 23 bases between the two ends. The CDR3 contains 15 residues. Germline CDR1 and CDR2: DFQATT and SNEGSKA (reference sequence).

This clonotype was observed many times. The chain has TRBV29-1 and TRBJ2-7; no definite D call. The germline V gene has CDR1 SQVTM and CDR2 ANQGSEA. Trimming removed 6 bases from V and 4 bases from J, with 7 bases in between. The CDR3 covers 10 residues. The CDR3 spells CSVAEYEQYF. As DNA, the CDR3 is TGCAGCGTAGCCGAGTACGAGCAGTACTTC.

This clonotype was counted many times. The chain couples TRBV2 to TRBJ2-7; D unresolved. The V and J ends lost 6 bases and 6 bases respectively, with 15 bases between them. The CDR3 spans 13 residues. Germline V CDR1 and CDR2: SNHLY, FYNNEI. The CDR3, as DNA: TGTGCCAGCAGGACACTCGCAGGCGCCGAGCAGTACGTC. It yields the protein CASRTLAGAEQYV.

In this sample, this clonotype turned up many times. This chain links TRBV10-3 with TRBJ2-7, with 7 bases that match TRBD2. Per the germline V gene, CDR1 is ENHRY and CDR2 is SYGVKD. The CDR3 is 13 residues long. V dropped 4 bases and J dropped 3; count of bases not matched to a gene: 3. The CDR3 sequence: CAISVASGYEQYF. CDR3 DNA sequence: TGTGCCATCAGTGTTGCTAGCGGCTACGAGCAGTACTTC.

This clonotype was detected many times. V is TRBV7-8 and J is TRBJ2-2; 7 bases match TRBD2. Germline V lookup: CDR1 SGHVS, CDR2 FQNEAQ. V dropped 8 bases and J dropped 0; count of bases not matched to a gene: 12. This CDR3 region has 17 residues. The CDR3 DNA reads as TGTGCCAGCGCGGGAGCGGTACCCAACACGAACACCGGGGAGCTGTTTTTT. It codes for CASAGAVPNTNTGELFF.

J is TRBJ1-1 and V is TRBV10-3; D unclear. From germline, CDR1 is ENHRY and CDR2 SYGVKD. The CDR3 runs to 11 residues. The V end lost 3 bases, the J end lost 5 bases, and 4 bases lay between the germline ends. CDR3 sequence: CAISDRTEAFF. CDR3 nucleotide sequence: TGTGCCATCAGTGACAGAACTGAAGCTTTCTTT.

This clonotype was picked up many times. This chain joins TRBV11-2 and TRBJ2-1; TRBD2 is a possible D gene (6 bases). The CDR3 sequence is 15 residues long. The germline V and J ends were trimmed by 5 bases and 3 bases, with 14 bases remaining between them. Germline V CDR1 and CDR2: SGHAT, FQNNGV. CDR3 coding DNA: TGTGCCAGCAGCCCCGTCAGCGGGCGCTACAATGAGCAGTTCTTC. Translating gives CASSPVSGRYNEQFF.

Ten or more counts support this clonotype. CDR3 sequence: CASSRTTGYNEKLFF. The CDR3 DNA follows: TGTGCCAGCAGTCGTACGACAGGCTATAATGAAAAACTGTTTTTT. V usage is TRBV27 and J usage is TRBJ1-4; maybe TRBD1 (6 bases). V gave up 5 bases and J gave up 4 bases, with 14 bases separating them. The CDR3 extends over 15 amino acids. The germline CDR1 and CDR2 sequences are MNHEY and SMNVEV (reference sequence).

This chain uses TRBV5-5 with TRBJ2-7; D might be TRBD1 or TRBD2, each matching 6 bases. The CDR3 sequence is 13 residues long. V lost 2 bases and J lost 7, with 13 bases in between. The germline V gene has CDR1 SGHKS and CDR2 YYEKEE (reference sequence). CDR3 sequence (DNA): TGTGCCAGCAGCTTTGGGGGGCGTCAAGAGCAGTACGTC. It codes for CASSFGGRQEQYV.

This clonotype was recorded many times. V usage is TRBV7-9 and J usage is TRBJ2-3; D is perhaps TRBD1 (5 bases). Germline values: CDR1 SEHNR, CDR2 FQNEAQ (reference sequence). Trimming shortened V by 1 base and J by 0 bases, and 8 bases separated the two germline ends. The CDR3 runs to 15 residues. CDR3 nucleotides: TGTGCCAGCAGCTTAGTCAGGGAAAGCACAGATACGCAGTATTTT. Translating it yields CASSLVRESTDTQYF.

Ten or more counts support this clonotype. The chain employs TRBV27 and TRBJ1-3; D perhaps matches TRBD1 (6 bases). This CDR3 comprises 16 residues. The V end was cut by 6 bases, the J end by 2 bases, with 17 bases between. Looked up from germline, CDR1 is MNHEY and CDR2 is SMNVEV (reference sequence). CDR3 region: CASRPPGGGPGNTIYF. The CDR3 DNA sequence: TGTGCCAGCAGACCGCCCGGCGGGGGGCCTGGAAACACCATATATTTT.

This clonotype was seen ten or more times. The chain employs TRBV12-3 or TRBV12-4 and TRBJ2-5, with 8 bases aligning to TRBD2. The CDR3 contains 15 residues. V lost 6 bases, J lost 5 bases, and 11 bases stayed unmatched. This CDR3 reads CASSNYGRAGETQYF. The CDR3 nucleotides read TGTGCCAGCAGCAACTACGGGAGGGCCGGGGAGACCCAGTACTTC.

This clonotype has at least ten counts. The chain combines TRBV20-1 with TRBJ1-1; perhaps TRBD1 as D (5 bases). The CDR3 contains 13 residues. Germline CDR1 DFQATT, CDR2 SNEGSKA (reference sequence). The V end was cut by 8 bases, the J end by 0 bases, with 13 bases between. The CDR3 nucleotides are TGCAGTCCTAAAATGGGGCTGAACACTGAAGCTTTCTTT. Translated, it gives CSPKMGLNTEAFF.

The table lists this clonotype with many counts. The chain recombines TRBV12-3 or TRBV12-4 with TRBJ1-6; no firm D call. This CDR3 has 15 residues. V lost 3 bases to trimming and J lost 3 bases, with 9 bases between them. The CDR3 is CASSLRIDYNSPLHF. The DNA for the CDR3 is TGTGCCAGCAGTTTGAGGATTGACTATAATTCACCCCTCCACTTT.

This clonotype was counted ten times or more. The chain couples TRBV6-2 or TRBV6-3 to TRBJ2-1; 9 bases match TRBD2. This CDR3 has 16 residues. V lost 2 bases, J lost 4 bases, and 6 bases stayed unmatched. The germline V gene has CDR1 MNHEY and CDR2 SVGEGT. CDR3 protein: CASSYPRLAAYNEQFF. CDR3 sequence (DNA): TGTGCCAGCAGTTACCCCAGACTAGCGGCGTACAATGAGCAGTTCTTC.